This TCR beta chain was captured by sequencing in a study of blood T cell repertoires in COVID-19. Study at large: Nucleic acid was either cDNA or gDNA, and it came from T cells, B-cell-depleted T cells, or PBMCs.

Repertoires were generated with immunoSEQ multiplex PCR, while TCRdb's copy carries only in-frame clones and drops some. The sample consists of around 130,000 clones, over 75% of them appearing once. The sequencing sample was made of peripheral blood. The TCR comes from a middle-aged man with active or convalescent COVID-19.

CDR3 sequence: CASSHNYGYTF. CDR3 sequence (DNA): TGTGCCAGCAGTCATAACTATGGCTACACCTTC. J is TRBJ1-2 and V is TRBV6-2 or TRBV6-3, with D unclear. Trimming removed 5 bases at V and 1 base at J, with 2 bases between. The germline V gene has CDR1 MNHEY and CDR2 SVGEGT. The CDR3 spans 11 residues.